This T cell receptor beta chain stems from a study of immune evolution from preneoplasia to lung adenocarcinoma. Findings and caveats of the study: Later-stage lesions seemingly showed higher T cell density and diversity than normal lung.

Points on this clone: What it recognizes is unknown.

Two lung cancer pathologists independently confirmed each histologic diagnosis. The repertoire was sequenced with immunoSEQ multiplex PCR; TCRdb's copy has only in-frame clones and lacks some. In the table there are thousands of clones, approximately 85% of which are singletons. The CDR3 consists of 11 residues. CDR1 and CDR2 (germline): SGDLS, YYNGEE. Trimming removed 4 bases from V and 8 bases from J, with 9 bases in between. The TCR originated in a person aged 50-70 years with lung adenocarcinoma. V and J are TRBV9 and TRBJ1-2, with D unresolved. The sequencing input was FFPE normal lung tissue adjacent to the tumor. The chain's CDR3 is CASSLFGGYTF. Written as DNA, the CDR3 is TGTGCCAGCAGCCTCTTCGGGGGCTACACCTTC.